The 32 T cell receptor beta chains given below trace back to one sample, sequenced in a study of early T cells in non-severe SARS-CoV-2 infection. In TCRdb, the 5' RACE reads were re-called with MiXCR into one record per CDR3 protein. Of nearly 90,000 distinct CDR3 sequences in the sample, around an eighth were seen once. What was sequenced was whole blood. Receptors were obtained from an adult who was a healthcare worker with PCR-confirmed SARS-CoV-2 infection or an uninfected control (not recorded which).

This clonotype was picked up many times. V is TRBV18 and J is TRBJ2-1, with TRBD2 matching 7 bases. Trimming cost V 3 bases and J 4 bases; bases outside gene matches: 6. CDR1 is KGHSH and CDR2 is LQKENI in the germline V gene. The CDR3 is 15 residues long. CDR3 nucleotide sequence: TGTGCCAGCTCACCGCAGGCTAGCGGTTACAATGAGCAGTTCTTC. This gives the protein CASSPQASGYNEQFF.

With regard to this clonotype: A junction boundary mismatches the germline segment, possibly from a read error. The chain recombines TRBV28 with TRBJ2-6, with 8 bases aligning to TRBD2. CDR1 and CDR2 from the germline V gene are MDHEN and SYDVKM. The length of the CDR3 is 16 residues. The DNA of the CDR3 is TGTGTCAGCACCGGGGGGGCCAGCTCTGGGGCCAACGTCCTGACTTTC. Translated: CVSTGGASSGANVLTF.

This chain connects TRBV28 to TRBJ2-7; D is unresolved. Trimming cost V 6 bases and J 6 bases, with 21 bases left between them. The germline gives CDR1 MDHEN, CDR2 SYDVKM. This CDR3 has 15 amino acids. CDR3 coding DNA: TGTGCCAGCAGCCCCCTCGGGCCCCTGGATGCCGAGCAGTACTTC. As protein: CASSPLGPLDAEQYF.

This clonotype was observed at least ten times. The V gene is TRBV6-5, the J gene TRBJ2-7, with 10 positions matching TRBD2. Germline-derived CDR1 and CDR2 are MNHEY and SVGAGI. The J segment lost 5 bases and the V segment lost 0 bases, leaving 1 base of the junction unmatched. CDR3 length: 14 amino acids. CDR3 sequence reads: CASSYSLAGDEQYF. The CDR3 DNA reads TGTGCCAGCAGTTACTCTCTAGCGGGAGACGAGCAGTACTTC.

This clonotype qualifies as medium-sized. J is TRBJ2-3 and V is TRBV7-9; the D is unclear. The CDR3 has 12 amino acids. V gave up 5 bases and J gave up 4 bases, with 7 bases separating them. The germline V gene encodes CDR1 SEHNR and CDR2 FQNEAQ (reference sequence). CDR3 DNA sequence: TGTGCCAGCAGCAAAAACTCAGATACGCAGTATTTT. Translated, it gives CASSKNSDTQYF.

This clonotype was observed a handful of times. This sequence joins TRBV5-1 and TRBJ1-6, with TRBD1 as a possible D gene (6 bases). Germline V gives CDR1 SGHRS, CDR2 YFSETQ. There are 14 residues in the CDR3. The V end was cut by 7 bases, the J end by 8 bases, with 16 bases between. The CDR3 nucleotides are TGCGCCAGCGGGCCCAGCGGACAGCATTCACCCCTCCACTTT. Translating it yields CASGPSGQHSPLHF.

This clonotype showed up just a few times. The chain couples TRBV7-9 to TRBJ2-2; either TRBD1 or TRBD2 may fit D (5 bases each). V shed 5 bases and J shed 2 bases, with 15 bases lying between them. The CDR3 is made up of 16 amino acids. Germline loops: CDR1 SEHNR, CDR2 FQNEAQ (reference sequence). CDR3: CASSPDWGPNTGELFF. The CDR3 nucleotides are TGTGCCAGCAGCCCGGACTGGGGCCCTAACACCGGGGAGCTGTTTTTT.

In its sample, this clonotype was seen a few times. CDR3 sequence (DNA): TGCAGCGTTGTAGGGAGAACTGGCATCTATGGCTACACCTTC. As protein: CSVVGRTGIYGYTF. J is TRBJ1-2 and V is TRBV29-1, with no clear D. This CDR3 comprises 14 residues. The ends were cut back, 4 bases at V and 4 bases at J, with 16 bases in the middle. Germline V gives CDR1 SQVTM, CDR2 ANQGSEA.

This clonotype turned up a few times. This chain uses TRBV5-4 with TRBJ2-7; D might be TRBD1 (6 bases). The CDR3 is made up of 14 amino acids. Trimming stripped 0 bases from V and 5 bases from J, with 12 bases between. Germline lookup yields CDR1 SGHNT and CDR2 YYREEE (reference sequence). Here the CDR3 DNA reads TGTGCCAGCAGCTTGGACAGGGCCATCAACGAGCAGTACTTC. This translates into CASSLDRAINEQYF.

The chain employs TRBV4-1 and TRBJ2-2; possible D gene TRBD2, 6 bases. The V end lost 4 bases, the J end lost 0 bases, and 12 bases lay between the germline ends. Germline V CDR1 and CDR2: MGHRA, YSYEKL. The CDR3 is made up of 16 amino acids. CDR3 sequence reads: CASSRERAANTGELFF. CDR3 coding DNA: TGCGCCAGCAGCCGCGAGCGGGCAGCGAACACCGGGGAGCTGTTTTTT.

Only a few counts were recorded for this clonotype. This chain joins TRBV18 and TRBJ2-1; D is uncertain. Per the germline V gene, CDR1 is KGHSH and CDR2 is LQKENI. The CDR3 sequence is 13 residues long. V was pared by 6 bases and J by 3 bases, with 9 bases between. In nucleotides, the CDR3 is TGTGCCAGCTCCCCTGTAATCTACAATGAGCAGTTCTTC. This encodes CASSPVIYNEQFF.

The V and J genes are TRBV7-6 and TRBJ2-2; 8 bases line up with TRBD2. After removal of 5 bases from V and 6 bases from J, the junction contained 17 bases not matched to a gene. Germline CDR1 and CDR2: SGHVS and FNYEAQ. The CDR3 sequence is 18 residues long. CDR3 in amino acids: CASSPPAIREGRAGELFF. CDR3 in DNA: TGTGCCAGCAGCCCTCCGGCTATCCGGGAGGGCCGCGCCGGGGAGCTGTTTTTT.

This clonotype appeared many times. The chain couples TRBV9 to TRBJ2-5, with TRBD2 matching 11 bases. The V gene's germline CDR1 is SGDLS and CDR2 YYNGEE. This CDR3 is built from 16 residues. The ends lost 3 bases at V and 5 bases at J; junction bases unmatched: 9. CDR3 nucleotides: TGTGCCAGCAGCGGTTTAGCGGGAGGGCAAGAGGAGACCCAGTACTTC. As protein: CASSGLAGGQEETQYF.

Only a few counts were recorded for this clonotype. Written as DNA, the CDR3 is TGCAGCGTAAACTTCGACATGAACATTCAGTACTTC. Translation gives CSVNFDMNIQYF. This rearrangement joins TRBV29-1 to TRBJ2-4; D uncertain. V gave up 6 bases and J gave up 7 bases, with 13 bases separating them. The germline CDR1 and CDR2 sequences are SQVTM and ANQGSEA. The CDR3 contains 12 residues.

The J gene is TRBJ2-1, the V gene TRBV12-3 or TRBV12-4, with D perhaps matching TRBD1 or TRBD2 (5 bases each). Between the trimmed V and J ends, which lost 7 bases and 3 bases, there was a span of 10 bases. The CDR3 length is 13 residues. The CDR3 DNA reads TGTGCCAGCACCTTGGGGGACTACAATGAGCAGTTCTTC. Protein sequence: CASTLGDYNEQFF.

The chain uses TRBV20-1 and TRBJ1-6; no definite D call. CDR1 is DFQATT, CDR2 SNEGSKA, per germline (reference sequence). This CDR3 comprises 11 residues. Trimming pared 0 bases from V and 14 bases from J, leaving 8 bases between. CDR3 loop: CSARDYRALHF. The CDR3 DNA reads as TGCAGTGCTAGAGATTACCGGGCCCTCCACTTT.

This chain connects TRBV20-1 to TRBJ2-7; weak D call: TRBD2 (5 bases). V lost 3 bases to trimming and J lost 3 bases, with 21 bases between them. Germline V gene data show CDR1 as DFQATT and CDR2 as SNEGSKA (reference sequence). The CDR3 consists of 16 residues. This chain's CDR3 is CSARDISGPEDYEQYF. The CDR3 DNA reads TGCAGTGCTAGGGATATATCCGGGCCGGAGGACTACGAGCAGTACTTC.

This clonotype was found many times. The rearrangement links TRBV6-6 to TRBJ1-2; 9 bases agree with TRBD1. V shed 6 bases, J shed 6 bases, and the junction held 14 bases outside the gene matches. Germline V gene lookup returns CDR1 MNHNY and CDR2 SVGAGI (reference sequence). CDR3 length equals 16 residues. This chain's CDR3 is CASSTTGGQLEDGYTF. DNA for the CDR3: TGTGCCAGCAGCACAACAGGGGGCCAGCTCGAGGATGGCTACACCTTC.

The CDR3 reads CASSLGGQLDEQYF. The CDR3 DNA follows: TGTGCCAGCAGCTTGGGGGGACAGCTTGACGAGCAGTACTTC. The chain is built from TRBV7-3 and TRBJ2-7; weak D call: TRBD1 (7 bases). Germline V lookup: CDR1 SGHTA, CDR2 FQGTGA. The CDR3 consists of 14 residues. V was cut by 3 bases and J by 5 bases, with 14 bases left in between.

This clonotype was found many times. V is TRBV7-9 and J is TRBJ2-7; 8 bases are a match to TRBD1. J gave up 1 base and V 8 bases, and 10 bases lay outside the gene matches. CDR3 length: 15 amino acids. Germline V gene data show CDR1 as SEHNR and CDR2 as FQNEAQ (reference sequence). CDR3: CASSFPDRESYEQYF. The CDR3 DNA reads TGTGCCAGCTCGTTTCCGGACAGGGAATCCTACGAGCAGTACTTC.

The chain carries TRBV5-1 and TRBJ1-1; D not certain. With 0 bases removed from V and 4 bases from J, the gap between germline ends came to 13 bases. The CDR3 has 15 residues. Germline V gives CDR1 SGHRS, CDR2 YFSETQ. The CDR3: CASSLEVGEGTEAFF. The CDR3 coding sequence is TGCGCCAGCAGCTTGGAGGTCGGGGAGGGCACTGAAGCTTTCTTT.

At least ten counts were recorded for this clonotype. The chain combines TRBV7-2 with TRBJ1-5; 9 positions match TRBD1. Germline CDR1 and CDR2: SGHTA and FQGNSA. This CDR3 region has 19 residues. The junction had 13 bases not matched to a gene; V was cut back by 4 bases and J by 0 bases. The CDR3 region has the DNA TGTGCCAGCAGCTCACACCACACCGGGACAGGGCTTAGCAATCAGCCCCAGCATTTT. This translates into CASSSHHTGTGLSNQPQHF.

This clonotype was observed a few times. The rearrangement uses TRBV12-3 or TRBV12-4 and TRBJ2-7; 7 nucleotides match TRBD1. Losses at the gene ends were 5 bases for V and 5 bases for J; bases not matched to a gene: 9. The CDR3 runs 14 residues. The CDR3 loop is CASSLGTVGDEQYF. DNA for the CDR3: TGTGCCAGCAGTCTCGGGACAGTTGGGGACGAGCAGTACTTC.

This clonotype occurred a few times. This chain joins TRBV7-2 and TRBJ2-3, with TRBD2 matching 16 bases. The germline CDR1 and CDR2 sequences are SGHTA and FQGNSA. V lost 5 bases and J lost 4; bases outside the gene matches: 15. CDR3 length equals 20 residues. The CDR3 region is CASSPTGLAGGPGGSDTQYF. The CDR3, as DNA: TGTGCCAGCAGCCCCACGGGACTAGCGGGAGGGCCTGGAGGCTCAGATACGCAGTATTTT.

This chain joins TRBV12-3 or TRBV12-4 and TRBJ1-1, with unresolved D. Trimming took off 7 bases at V and 4 bases at J, with 13 bases between the two ends. There are 13 residues in the CDR3. The CDR3 spells CASTRTVFTEAFF. In DNA, the CDR3 is TGTGCCAGCACCCGAACAGTGTTCACTGAAGCTTTCTTT.

This clonotype occurred a few times. The CDR3 DNA sequence: TGTGCCAGCAACCTTCTCGGGGGAAACACCATATATTTT. Protein product: CASNLLGGNTIYF. The chain is built from TRBV7-9 and TRBJ1-3; D is uncertain. Deletions cut 7 bases from V and 4 bases from J, with 11 bases between. Germline loops: CDR1 SEHNR, CDR2 FQNEAQ (reference sequence). CDR3 length: 13 amino acids.

In its sample, this clonotype was seen a few times. The chain couples TRBV12-3 or TRBV12-4 to TRBJ2-3; D is uncertain. V dropped 1 base and J dropped 0 bases, with 8 bases sitting between them. The CDR3 has 15 amino acids. CDR3 residues: CASSLVELSTDTQYF. CDR3 DNA: TGTGCCAGCAGTTTAGTGGAATTAAGCACAGATACGCAGTATTTT.

This clonotype was recorded a few times. The chain couples TRBV20-1 to TRBJ2-5; D possibly corresponds to TRBD2 (6 bases). Per germline, CDR1 DFQATT and CDR2 SNEGSKA (reference sequence). Trimming left V 0 bases short and J 5 bases short, with 19 bases between. This CDR3 region has 16 residues. The CDR3 protein is CSARDPRRREAETQYF. CDR3 sequence (DNA): TGCAGTGCTAGAGATCCCCGGCGCAGGGAGGCGGAGACCCAGTACTTC.

This clonotype was detected a few times. The chain joins TRBV9 to TRBJ1-1; a weak D match, TRBD1 (6 bases). Trimming left V 8 bases short and J 3 bases short, with 23 bases between. Germline V CDR1 and CDR2: SGDLS, YYNGEE. This CDR3 has 16 residues. CDR3 sequence reads: CASSSQPGHQYTEAFF. In DNA, the CDR3 is TGTGCCAGTAGCTCCCAACCGGGACACCAGTACACTGAAGCTTTCTTT.

This clonotype occurred many times. The chain uses TRBV27 and TRBJ2-1; D remains unclear. This CDR3 comprises 15 residues. Germline CDR1 is MNHEY and CDR2 is SMNVEV (reference sequence). The V end lost 4 bases, the J end lost 4 bases, and 14 bases lay between the germline ends. DNA for the CDR3: TGTGCCAGCAGTTATCAGTATTCCCCTTACAATGAGCAGTTCTTC. It codes for CASSYQYSPYNEQFF.

The genes are TRBV29-1 and TRBJ2-6; no clear D. The CDR3 consists of 13 residues. Germline V lookup: CDR1 SQVTM, CDR2 ANQGSEA. V lost 1 base and J 0 bases, leaving 1 base between the germline ends. The CDR3 spells CSVEASGANVLTF. The CDR3, as DNA: TGCAGCGTTGAAGCCTCTGGGGCCAACGTCCTGACTTTC.

This clonotype appeared many times. This chain links TRBV2 with TRBJ2-2, with 10 positions matching TRBD2. V gave up 10 bases and J gave up 6 bases; unmatched junction bases: 8. Germline V gene data show CDR1 as SNHLY and CDR2 as FYNNEI. The CDR3 runs 14 residues. The DNA of the CDR3 is TGTGCCACTAGGGCTAGCGGGGGATCCGGGGAGCTGTTTTTT. Translating gives CATRASGGSGELFF.